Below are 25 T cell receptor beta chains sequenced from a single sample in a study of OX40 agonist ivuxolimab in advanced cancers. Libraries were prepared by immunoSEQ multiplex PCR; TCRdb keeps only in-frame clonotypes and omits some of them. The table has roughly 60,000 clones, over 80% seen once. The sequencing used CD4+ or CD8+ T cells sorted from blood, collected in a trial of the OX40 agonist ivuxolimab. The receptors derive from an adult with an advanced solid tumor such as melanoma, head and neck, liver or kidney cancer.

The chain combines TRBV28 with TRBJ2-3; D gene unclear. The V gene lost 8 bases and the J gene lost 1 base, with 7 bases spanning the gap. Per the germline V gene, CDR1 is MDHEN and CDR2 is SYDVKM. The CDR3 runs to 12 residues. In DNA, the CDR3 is TGTGCCAGCTCCGAGGGCACAGATACGCAGTATTTT. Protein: CASSEGTDTQYF.

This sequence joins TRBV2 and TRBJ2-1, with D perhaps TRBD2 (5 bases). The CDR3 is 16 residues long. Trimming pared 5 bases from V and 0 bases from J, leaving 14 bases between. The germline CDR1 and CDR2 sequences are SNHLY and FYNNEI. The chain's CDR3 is CASSTPRVNSYNEQFF. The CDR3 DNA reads TGTGCCAGCAGTACTCCGCGGGTTAACTCCTACAATGAGCAGTTCTTC. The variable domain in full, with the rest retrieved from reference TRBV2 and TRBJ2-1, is EPEVTQTPSHQVTQMGQEVILRCVPISNHLYFYWYRQILGQKVEFLVSFYNNEISEKSEIFDDQFSVERPDGSNFTLKIRSTKLEDSAMYFCASSTPRVNSYNEQFFGPGTRLTVL.

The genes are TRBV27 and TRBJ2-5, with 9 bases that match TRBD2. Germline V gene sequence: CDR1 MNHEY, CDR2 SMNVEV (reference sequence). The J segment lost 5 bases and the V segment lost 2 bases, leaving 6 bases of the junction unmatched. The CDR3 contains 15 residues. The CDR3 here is CASSLGVAGVETQYF. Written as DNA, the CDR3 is TGTGCCAGCAGTTTAGGAGTAGCGGGAGTGGAGACCCAGTACTTC.

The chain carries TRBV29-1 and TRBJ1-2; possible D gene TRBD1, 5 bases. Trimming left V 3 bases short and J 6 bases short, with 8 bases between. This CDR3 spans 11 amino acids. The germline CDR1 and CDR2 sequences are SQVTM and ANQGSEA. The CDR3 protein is CSVDRGDGYTF. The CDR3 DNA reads TGCAGCGTTGACCGGGGGGATGGCTACACCTTC.

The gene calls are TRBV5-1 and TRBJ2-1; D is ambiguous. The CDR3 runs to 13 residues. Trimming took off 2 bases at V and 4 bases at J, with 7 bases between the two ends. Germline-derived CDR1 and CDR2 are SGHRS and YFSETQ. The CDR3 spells CASSFENYNEQFF. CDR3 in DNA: TGCGCCAGCAGCTTTGAAAATTACAATGAGCAGTTCTTC.

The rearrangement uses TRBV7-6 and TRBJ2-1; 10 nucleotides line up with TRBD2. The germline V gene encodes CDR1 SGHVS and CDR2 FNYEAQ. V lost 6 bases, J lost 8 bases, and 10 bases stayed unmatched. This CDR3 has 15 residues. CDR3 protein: CASSGVAGGRDEQFF. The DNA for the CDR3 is TGTGCCAGCAGTGGTGTAGCGGGAGGTCGGGATGAGCAGTTCTTC.

CDR3 bases: TGCGCCAGCAGCTCGCAATCTAGCGGCTCCTACAATGAGCAGTTCTTC. This gives the protein CASSSQSSGSYNEQFF. The chain links TRBV5-1 to TRBJ2-1, with 7 positions matching TRBD2. Germline trimming cut 3 bases from V and 0 bases from J; bases unmatched to any gene: 6. From germline, CDR1 is SGHRS and CDR2 YFSETQ. The CDR3 runs 16 residues.

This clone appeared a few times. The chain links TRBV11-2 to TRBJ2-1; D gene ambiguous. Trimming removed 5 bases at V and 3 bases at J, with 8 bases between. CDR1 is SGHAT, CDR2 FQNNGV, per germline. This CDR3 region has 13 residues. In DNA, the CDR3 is TGTGCCAGCAGCCCTGTCCGCTACAATGAGCAGTTCTTC. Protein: CASSPVRYNEQFF.

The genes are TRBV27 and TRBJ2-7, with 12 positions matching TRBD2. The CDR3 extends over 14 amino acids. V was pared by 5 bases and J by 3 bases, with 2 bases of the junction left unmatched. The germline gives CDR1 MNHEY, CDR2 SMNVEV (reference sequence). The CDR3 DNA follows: TGTGCCAGCAGTCCGACTAGCGGGAGCTACGAGCAGTACTTC. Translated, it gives CASSPTSGSYEQYF.

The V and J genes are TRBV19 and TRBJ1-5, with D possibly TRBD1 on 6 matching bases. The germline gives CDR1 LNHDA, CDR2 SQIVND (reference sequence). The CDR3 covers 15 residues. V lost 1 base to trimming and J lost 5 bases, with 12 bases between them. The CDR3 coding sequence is TGTGCCAGTAGTATAGGCCGGGACAATTATCAGCCCCAGCATTTT. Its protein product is CASSIGRDNYQPQHF.

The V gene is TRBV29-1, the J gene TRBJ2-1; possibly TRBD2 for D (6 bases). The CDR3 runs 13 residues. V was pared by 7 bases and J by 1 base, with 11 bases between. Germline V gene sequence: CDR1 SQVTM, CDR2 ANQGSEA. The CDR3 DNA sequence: TGCAGCGCCCCCCGGGAGTCCTACAATGAGCAGTTCTTC. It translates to CSAPRESYNEQFF.

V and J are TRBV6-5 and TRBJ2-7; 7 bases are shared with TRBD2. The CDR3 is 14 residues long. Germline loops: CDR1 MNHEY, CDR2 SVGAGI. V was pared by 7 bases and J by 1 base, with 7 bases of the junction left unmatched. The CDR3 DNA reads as TGTGCCAGCACCCTGACTAGCCTTTCCTACGAGCAGTACTTC. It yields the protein CASTLTSLSYEQYF.

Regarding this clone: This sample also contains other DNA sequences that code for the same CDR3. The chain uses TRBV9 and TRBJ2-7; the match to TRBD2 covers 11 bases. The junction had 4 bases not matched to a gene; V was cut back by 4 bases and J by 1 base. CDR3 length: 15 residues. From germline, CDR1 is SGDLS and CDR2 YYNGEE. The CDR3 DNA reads TGTGCCAGCAGCCCCGGGACTAGCGGATCCTACGAGCAGTACTTC. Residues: CASSPGTSGSYEQYF.

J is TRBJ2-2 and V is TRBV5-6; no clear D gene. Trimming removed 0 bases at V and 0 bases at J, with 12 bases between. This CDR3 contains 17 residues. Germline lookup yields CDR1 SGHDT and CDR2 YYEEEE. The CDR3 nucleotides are TGTGCCAGCAGCTTGGATAAAGGGAATGCGAACACCGGGGAGCTGTTTTTT. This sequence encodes CASSLDKGNANTGELFF.

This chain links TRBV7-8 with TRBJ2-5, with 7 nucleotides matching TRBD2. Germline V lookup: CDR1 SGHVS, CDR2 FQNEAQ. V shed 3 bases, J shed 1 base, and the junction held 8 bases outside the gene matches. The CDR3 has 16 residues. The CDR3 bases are TGTGCCAGCAGCTTCGGGCCCCCGGGGGGCCAAGAGACCCAGTACTTC. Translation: CASSFGPPGGQETQYF.

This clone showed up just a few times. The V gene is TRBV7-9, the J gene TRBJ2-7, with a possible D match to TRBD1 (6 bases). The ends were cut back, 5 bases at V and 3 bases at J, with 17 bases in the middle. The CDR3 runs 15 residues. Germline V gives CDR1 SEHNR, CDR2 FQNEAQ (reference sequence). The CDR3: CASSEGEWEIYEQYF. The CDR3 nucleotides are TGTGCCAGCAGCGAGGGGGAGTGGGAGATCTACGAGCAGTACTTC. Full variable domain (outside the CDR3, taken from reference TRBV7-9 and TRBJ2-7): DTGVSQNPRHKITKRGQNVTFRCDPISEHNRLYWYRQTLGQGPEFLTYFQNEAQLEKSRLLSDRFSAERPKGSFSTLEIQRTEQGDSAMYLCASSEGEWEIYEQYFGPGTRLTVT.

DNA of the CDR3: TGTGCCAGCAGCACCGGGGAGTGGGGGGCCGACGAGCAGTACTTC. Residues: CASSTGEWGADEQYF. The V gene is TRBV5-6, the J gene TRBJ2-7; D tentatively fits TRBD1 or TRBD2 (6 bases each). The CDR3 extends over 15 amino acids. Germline V gives CDR1 SGHDT, CDR2 YYEEEE. Trimming stripped 4 bases from V and 5 bases from J, with 19 bases between.

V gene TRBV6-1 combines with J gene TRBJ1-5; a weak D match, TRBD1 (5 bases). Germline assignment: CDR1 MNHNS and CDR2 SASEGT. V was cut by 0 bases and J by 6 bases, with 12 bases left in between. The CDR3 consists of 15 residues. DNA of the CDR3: TGTGCCAGCAGTGAAGCGGGGGGGTTGGGTCAGCCCCAGCATTTT. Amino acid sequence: CASSEAGGLGQPQHF.

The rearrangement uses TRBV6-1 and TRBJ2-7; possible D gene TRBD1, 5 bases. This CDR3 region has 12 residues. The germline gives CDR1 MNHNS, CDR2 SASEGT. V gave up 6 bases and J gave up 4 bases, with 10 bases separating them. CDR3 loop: CASSPRVYEQYF. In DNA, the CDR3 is TGTGCCAGCAGCCCCAGGGTTTACGAGCAGTACTTC.

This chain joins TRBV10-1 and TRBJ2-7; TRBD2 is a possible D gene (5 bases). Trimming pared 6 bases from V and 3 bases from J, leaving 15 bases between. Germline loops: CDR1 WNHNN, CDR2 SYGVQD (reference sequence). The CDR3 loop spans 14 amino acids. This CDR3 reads CASSQDSSHYEQYF. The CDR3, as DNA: TGCGCCAGCAGCCAGGACTCTTCTCACTACGAGCAGTACTTC.

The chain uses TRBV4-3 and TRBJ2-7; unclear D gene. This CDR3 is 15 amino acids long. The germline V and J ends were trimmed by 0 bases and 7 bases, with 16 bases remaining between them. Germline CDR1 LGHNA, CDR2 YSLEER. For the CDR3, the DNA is TGCGCCAGCAGCCAAGACCACGGGCGTACTGGGGAGCAGTACTTC. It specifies CASSQDHGRTGEQYF.

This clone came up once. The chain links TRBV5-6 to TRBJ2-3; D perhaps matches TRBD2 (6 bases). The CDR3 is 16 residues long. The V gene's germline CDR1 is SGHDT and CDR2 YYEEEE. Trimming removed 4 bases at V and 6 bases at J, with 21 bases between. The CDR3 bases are TGTGCCAGCAGCCAGGCCCGTGGACTACCGGTGGATACGCAGTATTTT. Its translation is CASSQARGLPVDTQYF.

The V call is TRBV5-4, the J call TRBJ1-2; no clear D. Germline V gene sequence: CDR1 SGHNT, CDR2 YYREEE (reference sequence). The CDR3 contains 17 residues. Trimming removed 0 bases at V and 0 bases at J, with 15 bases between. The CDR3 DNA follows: TGTGCCAGCAGCTTGGTCCTCTACAGAGAAGCTAACTATGGCTACACCTTC. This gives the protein CASSLVLYREANYGYTF.

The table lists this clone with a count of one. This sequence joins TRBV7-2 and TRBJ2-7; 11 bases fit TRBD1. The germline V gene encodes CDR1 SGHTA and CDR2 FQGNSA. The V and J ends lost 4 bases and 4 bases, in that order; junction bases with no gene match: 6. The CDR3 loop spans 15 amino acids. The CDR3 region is CASSYGQGAVYEQYF. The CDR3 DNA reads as TGTGCCAGCAGCTACGGACAGGGGGCGGTGTACGAGCAGTACTTC.

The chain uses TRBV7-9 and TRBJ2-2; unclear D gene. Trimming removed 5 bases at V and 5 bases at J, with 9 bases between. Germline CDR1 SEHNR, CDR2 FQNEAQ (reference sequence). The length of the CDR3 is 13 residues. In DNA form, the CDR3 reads TGTGCCAGCAGCCCGCCCGTAACCGGGGAGCTGTTTTTT. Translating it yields CASSPPVTGELFF.